This record covers a single T cell receptor (beta chain). Germline V gene data show CDR1 as SEHNR and CDR2 as FQNEAQ (reference sequence). The CDR3 runs 14 residues. Between the trimmed V and J ends, which lost 5 bases and 4 bases, there was a span of 13 bases. Method: immunoSEQ multiplex PCR; TCRdb's copy keeps in-frame clones and lacks some. The sample holds just under 350,000 clones, 85% to 90% seen once. The data were taken from a study of blood T cell repertoires in COVID-19. Sequenced: peripheral blood. The genes are TRBV7-9 and TRBJ2-3; maybe TRBD1 (6 bases). This TCR was recovered from a woman between 65 and 79 years old with COVID-19, enrolled during active disease. Written as DNA, the CDR3 is TGTGCCAGCAGCCAGGGGTTGGTGGCAGATACGCAGTATTTT. The encoded protein is CASSQGLVADTQYF.